What follows are 28 T cell receptor beta chains derived from one specimen sequenced in a study of shared clonotypes between healthy human individuals. Sequenced by immunoSEQ multiplex PCR; TCRdb stores in-frame clones only, minus some. The table includes more than 550,000 clones, 90% detected once. Sample: memory CD8+ T cells from PBMCs. Subset here: CD45RO+ cells pooled with CCR7-negative TemRA cells. Receptors originate from a man aged 18 to 29 in good health. Some clones in this sample may be carry-over from other donors' samples.

Comment on this clone: The same CDR3 arises from other DNA sequences in this sample as well. CDR3 protein: CASSQGPSYEQYF. CDR3 nucleotide sequence: TGCGCCAGCAGCCAAGGGCCTTCCTACGAGCAGTACTTC. This chain links TRBV4-1 with TRBJ2-7; D is uncertain. Germline CDR1 is MGHRA and CDR2 is YSYEKL. Trimming cost V 1 base and J 1 base, with 5 bases left between them. The CDR3 has 13 amino acids.

A word on this clone: In the same sample, other DNA sequences code for this CDR3. The V and J genes are TRBV6-5 and TRBJ1-1; no firm D call. Germline lookup yields CDR1 MNHEY and CDR2 SVGAGI. This CDR3 spans 13 amino acids. Trimming pared 0 bases from V and 5 bases from J, leaving 7 bases between. Here the CDR3 reads CASSYSWGTEAFF. In DNA form, the CDR3 reads TGTGCCAGCAGTTACTCTTGGGGAACTGAAGCTTTCTTT.

The chain links TRBV27 to TRBJ1-2; no firm D call. Germline lookup yields CDR1 MNHEY and CDR2 SMNVEV (reference sequence). V was trimmed by 3 bases and J by 8 bases, leaving 16 bases between them. The CDR3 is 14 amino acids. For the CDR3, the DNA is TGTGCCAGCAGTTTTTCGGCTTTAATGGGGGGCTACACCTTC. Protein: CASSFSALMGGYTF.

V gene TRBV7-8 combines with J gene TRBJ2-1; 7 nucleotides align to TRBD1. Germline trimming cut 5 bases from V and 0 bases from J; bases unmatched to any gene: 10. The CDR3 runs to 17 residues. CDR1 is SGHVS, CDR2 FQNEAQ, per germline. CDR3 in amino acids: CASSHRQGGSSYNEQFF. In nucleotides, the CDR3 is TGTGCCAGCAGCCATAGACAGGGTGGGAGCTCCTACAATGAGCAGTTCTTC.

This chain uses TRBV7-9 with TRBJ1-5; 8 bases fit TRBD1. The CDR3 has 14 residues. J was trimmed by 7 bases and V by 5 bases; bases with no gene match: 7. CDR1 is SEHNR, CDR2 FQNEAQ, per germline (reference sequence). CDR3 nucleotides: TGTGCCAGCAGCGACTCGACAGGGGCCCAGCCCCAGCATTTT. Protein product: CASSDSTGAQPQHF.

The V and J genes are TRBV25-1 and TRBJ2-3; 8 nucleotides align to TRBD1. The germline V gene has CDR1 MGHDK and CDR2 SYGVNS. Trimming removed 3 bases from V and 0 bases from J; junction bases left unmatched: 5. This CDR3 contains 16 residues. This CDR3 is CASSEHTGGSTDTQYF. The CDR3 DNA reads as TGTGCCAGCAGTGAGCATACAGGGGGTAGCACAGATACGCAGTATTTT.

This chain joins TRBV27 and TRBJ2-5, with 14 bases matching TRBD2. Trimming took 6 bases from V and 5 from J; bases not matched to a gene: 11. The germline CDR1 and CDR2 sequences are MNHEY and SMNVEV (reference sequence). The CDR3 has 17 amino acids. DNA for the CDR3: TGTGCCAGCAGCCCACGACCGGGACTAGCGGGAGTTGAGACCCAGTACTTC. Its protein product is CASSPRPGLAGVETQYF.

The V gene is TRBV30, the J gene TRBJ2-5; TRBD2 might be the D (6 bases). The V end was cut by 5 bases, the J end by 4 bases, with 17 bases between. This CDR3 region has 14 residues. Germline values: CDR1 GTSNPN, CDR2 SVGIG (reference sequence). The CDR3 loop reads CAWFSGVGLETQYF. The DNA of the CDR3 is TGTGCCTGGTTTAGCGGTGTTGGGCTAGAGACCCAGTACTTC.

The rearrangement links TRBV19 to TRBJ1-5; tentative D call: TRBD1 (5 bases). Trimming took 5 bases from V and 2 from J, leaving 16 bases between them. The germline V gene has CDR1 LNHDA and CDR2 SQIVND (reference sequence). This CDR3 has 16 amino acids. The CDR3 DNA reads TGTGCCAGTAGTCGGGATCGGGAAGGGGGCAATCAGCCCCAGCATTTT. Encoded protein: CASSRDREGGNQPQHF.

The chain carries TRBV2 and TRBJ2-2; D is perhaps TRBD1 or TRBD2 (5 bases each). The germline gives CDR1 SNHLY, CDR2 FYNNEI. The CDR3 is 14 residues long. V dropped 3 bases and J dropped 2 bases, with 7 bases sitting between them. In nucleotides, the CDR3 is TGTGCCAGCAGTGACAGGGACAACACCGGGGAGCTGTTTTTT. Protein product: CASSDRDNTGELFF.

This rearrangement joins TRBV10-3 to TRBJ2-1; TRBD2 agrees at 13 bases. The CDR3 consists of 16 residues. Germline CDR1 reads ENHRY; CDR2 reads SYGVKD. V shed 4 bases, J shed 1 base, and the junction held 1 base outside the gene matches. As DNA, the CDR3 is TGTGCCATCAGTGGGGGACTAGCGGGGTCCTACAATGAGCAGTTCTTC. Amino acids: CAISGGLAGSYNEQFF.

The rearrangement links TRBV28 to TRBJ2-3, with D perhaps TRBD1 (6 bases). Trimming removed 5 bases from V and 3 bases from J, with 15 bases in between. The CDR3 is 15 residues long. Germline V CDR1 and CDR2: MDHEN, SYDVKM. CDR3 loop: CASSPRQVKTDTQYF. The CDR3 DNA sequence: TGTGCCAGCAGTCCTCGACAGGTTAAGACAGATACGCAGTATTTT.

V usage is TRBV28 and J usage is TRBJ2-1, with TRBD2 matching over 10 bases. The CDR3 loop spans 17 amino acids. V was pared by 3 bases and J by 3 bases, with 8 bases of the junction left unmatched. CDR1 and CDR2 (germline): MDHEN, SYDVKM. The CDR3 nucleotides are TGTGCCAGCAGTTTCGGGACTAGCGAGACCTACTACAATGAGCAGTTCTTC. Its translation is CASSFGTSETYYNEQFF.

CDR3 nucleotides: TGTGCCAGCAGCCAAGCGGGCAGGCCGTTGAACACTGAAGCTTTCTTT. Its translation: CASSQAGRPLNTEAFF. The rearrangement links TRBV7-2 to TRBJ1-1; D not certain. Germline-derived CDR1 and CDR2 are SGHTA and FQGNSA. The CDR3 is 16 residues long. Trimming took off 5 bases at V and 0 bases at J, with 16 bases between the two ends. The complete variable domain, with remaining parts taken from reference TRBV7-2 and TRBJ1-1, reads GAGVSQSPSNKVTEKGKDVELRCDPISGHTALYWYRQSLGQGLEFLIYFQGNSAPDKSGLPSDRFSAERTGGSVSTLTIQRTQQEDSAVYLCASSQAGRPLNTEAFFGQGTRLTVV.

DNA of the CDR3: TGTGCCTGGACCCCCCTAAGCGGGGCCTACAATGAGCAGTTCTTC. Its translation is CAWTPLSGAYNEQFF. J is TRBJ2-1 and V is TRBV30; 7 bases map to TRBD2. The germline CDR1 and CDR2 sequences are GTSNPN and SVGIG (reference sequence). The CDR3 extends over 15 amino acids. V shed 4 bases, J shed 2 bases, and the junction held 8 bases outside the gene matches.

The chain links TRBV5-6 to TRBJ1-1; 8 bases agree with TRBD1. Germline V gives CDR1 SGHDT, CDR2 YYEEEE. J gave up 6 bases and V 3 bases, and 4 bases lay outside the gene matches. This CDR3 is 13 amino acids long. Here the CDR3 reads CASSYDRGPEAFF. In DNA form, the CDR3 reads TGTGCCAGCAGCTACGACAGGGGTCCTGAAGCTTTCTTT.

The chain is built from TRBV9 and TRBJ2-7; 8 positions agree with TRBD2. Germline CDR1 SGDLS, CDR2 YYNGEE. The CDR3 loop spans 17 amino acids. J was trimmed by 1 base and V by 4 bases; bases with no gene match: 13. The CDR3 is CASSPRNALAVSYEQYF. Here the CDR3 DNA reads TGTGCCAGCAGCCCGAGGAACGCACTAGCGGTATCCTACGAGCAGTACTTC. The variable domain in full, completed from reference TRBV9 and TRBJ2-7, reads DSGVTQTPKHLITATGQRVTLRCSPRSGDLSVYWYQQSLDQGLQFLIQYYNGEERAKGNILERFSAQQFPDLHSELNLSSLELGDSALYFCASSPRNALAVSYEQYFGPGTRLTVT.

The V gene is TRBV4-3, the J gene TRBJ1-1, with D unresolved. The germline gives CDR1 LGHNA, CDR2 YSLEER. V shed 11 bases and J shed 3 bases, with 16 bases lying between them. The CDR3 loop spans 13 amino acids. The CDR3, as DNA: TGCGCCGCCAGCCTAACTAGGGACACTGAAGCTTTCTTT. It yields the protein CAASLTRDTEAFF.

The chain combines TRBV7-2 with TRBJ1-2; TRBD1 matches 10 bases. Germline CDR1 SGHTA, CDR2 FQGNSA. The CDR3 consists of 19 residues. V trimming: 5 bases; J trimming: 4 bases; junction bases outside the gene matches: 19. The CDR3 bases are TGTGCCAGCAGCCCCTCCGGGACAGGGGCTCCCTTGAGGTTCTATGGCTACACCTTC. It is translated as CASSPSGTGAPLRFYGYTF.

This clone has a count of ten or more. The chain carries TRBV16 and TRBJ2-7; D is ambiguous. The CDR3 runs 12 residues. From germline, CDR1 is KGHSY and CDR2 FQNENV. The V and J ends lost 2 bases and 5 bases respectively, with 7 bases between them. Here the CDR3 DNA reads TGTGCCAGCAGCCAAAACAAGGACGAGCAGTACTTC. This gives the protein CASSQNKDEQYF.

This chain connects TRBV7-2 to TRBJ2-7, with TRBD1 matching over 7 bases. V was clipped by 1 base and J by 2 bases; unmatched bases: 8. The CDR3 contains 16 residues. Germline CDR1 and CDR2: SGHTA and FQGNSA. CDR3 in amino acids: CASSLDRPQGAYEQYF. CDR3 nucleotide sequence: TGTGCCAGCAGCTTAGACAGGCCGCAGGGGGCCTACGAGCAGTACTTC.

The chain combines TRBV7-3 with TRBJ2-3, with 12 nucleotides matching TRBD2. The CDR3 contains 18 residues. The V and J ends lost 3 bases and 4 bases, in that order; junction bases with no gene match: 11. The V gene's germline CDR1 is SGHTA and CDR2 FQGTGA. The CDR3 nucleotides read TGTGCCAGCAGCTTCCTGCCGGGACTAGCGGGTGAGGCAGATACGCAGTATTTT. Translation gives CASSFLPGLAGEADTQYF.

The chain is built from TRBV5-4 and TRBJ2-7, with D possibly being TRBD1 (5 bases). The length of the CDR3 is 13 residues. The germline V and J ends were trimmed by 2 bases and 5 bases, with 11 bases remaining between them. Germline values: CDR1 SGHNT, CDR2 YYREEE (reference sequence). DNA of the CDR3: TGTGCCAGCAGCTTTTCCAGGGTCCACGAGCAGTACTTC. Its translation: CASSFSRVHEQYF.

Only one count was recorded for this clone. CDR3 loop: CASSLRTGGAYGYTF. CDR3 DNA: TGTGCCAGCAGTTTACGGACAGGGGGCGCCTATGGCTACACCTTC. The chain has TRBV27 and TRBJ1-2; 11 bases match TRBD1. This CDR3 has 15 residues. Germline V gene lookup returns CDR1 MNHEY and CDR2 SMNVEV (reference sequence). V trimming: 2 bases; J trimming: 4 bases; junction bases outside the gene matches: 3.

This chain links TRBV28 with TRBJ2-1; D perhaps matches TRBD2 (5 bases). Trimming stripped 6 bases from V and 4 bases from J, with 16 bases between. The CDR3 is 15 amino acids. Germline CDR1 reads MDHEN; CDR2 reads SYDVKM. As DNA, the CDR3 is TGTGCCAGCAGCCCAAATTACGAGGGTTACAATGAGCAGTTCTTC. This codes for CASSPNYEGYNEQFF.

This clone was counted a few times. The chain is built from TRBV2 and TRBJ1-1, with D uncertain. The CDR3 extends over 11 amino acids. Germline CDR1 is SNHLY and CDR2 is FYNNEI. Trimming pared 3 bases from V and 1 base from J, leaving 0 bases between. The chain's CDR3 is CASSENTEAFF. CDR3 DNA sequence: TGTGCCAGCAGTGAGAACACTGAAGCTTTCTTT. The complete variable domain, with remaining parts taken from reference TRBV2 and TRBJ1-1, reads EPEVTQTPSHQVTQMGQEVILRCVPISNHLYFYWYRQILGQKVEFLVSFYNNEISEKSEIFDDQFSVERPDGSNFTLKIRSTKLEDSAMYFCASSENTEAFFGQGTRLTVV.

V gene TRBV9 combines with J gene TRBJ1-2; D might be TRBD1 (6 bases). CDR3 length: 15 residues. Germline V gene lookup returns CDR1 SGDLS and CDR2 YYNGEE. Trimming took off 4 bases at V and 6 bases at J, with 19 bases between the two ends. CDR3: CASSFHREGYDGYTF. CDR3 bases: TGTGCCAGCAGCTTCCACAGGGAGGGGTATGATGGCTACACCTTC.

The chain carries TRBV28 and TRBJ2-4, with TRBD2 matching 9 bases. This CDR3 spans 18 amino acids. Trimming took 6 bases from V and 1 from J; bases not matched to a gene: 13. Germline-derived CDR1 and CDR2 are MDHEN and SYDVKM. CDR3 protein: CASSLSGREGVAKNIQYF. As DNA, the CDR3 is TGTGCCAGCAGCCTTAGCGGGCGGGAGGGGGTGGCCAAAAACATTCAGTACTTC.